This is a list of T cell receptor beta chains from one sample in a study of cytomegalovirus exposure and HLA in healthy donors. The repertoire was sequenced with immunoSEQ multiplex PCR; TCRdb's copy has only in-frame clones and lacks some. The data show about 76,000 clones, with 60% to 75% seen just once and about 16% held by the top ten. Sequenced sample: PBMCs. These receptors all stem from a woman aged 40 to 50 in good health and CMV-seropositive. The CDR3 runs from the conserved cysteine through the conserved F or W. The D gene is left open where the match is weak. Expanded clones are given a class, and other clones once, few, many or no size at all.

NA TRBJ1-2 NA TRBV9 CASSGLGLPGPGYTF TGTGCCAGCAGCGGCTTGGGGCTCCCCGGGCCTGGCTACACCTTC
TRBD1 TRBJ1-1 few TRBV11-3 CASSLGRGPRDTEAFF TGTGCCAGCAGCTTGGGCAGGGGGCCCCGTGACACTGAAGCTTTCTTT
TRBD2 TRBJ2-7 few TRBV6-5 CASSYGVAGDSYEQYF TGTGCCAGCAGTTATGGGGTAGCGGGAGACTCCTACGAGCAGTACTTC
NA TRBJ2-5 NA TRBV27 CASSPTGETQYF TGTGCCAGCAGTCCTACCGGAGAGACCCAGTACTTC
TRBD1 TRBJ1-4 NA TRBV10-2 CASSESADRGEKLFF TGCGCCAGCAGTGAGTCGGCGGACAGGGGTGAAAAACTGTTTTTT
TRBD2 TRBJ2-1 NA TRBV5-6 CASRPIQLAGSYNEQFF TGTGCCAGCAGACCCATCCAACTAGCGGGCTCCTACAATGAGCAGTTCTTC
TRBD1 TRBJ2-7 NA TRBV11-1 CASSRGGQNYEQYF TGTGCCAGCAGCCGAGGGGGACAGAACTACGAGCAGTACTTC
TRBD1 TRBJ1-4 NA TRBV11-2 CASSLGTGGEEKLFF TGTGCCAGCAGCTTAGGGACAGGGGGAGAGGAAAAACTGTTTTTT
NA TRBJ1-5 NA TRBV7-7 CASSLANDQPQHF TGTGCCAGCAGCTTGGCCAATGATCAGCCCCAGCATTTT
TRBD1 TRBJ1-1 NA TRBV4-3 CASSRDSLGQVNTEAFF TGCGCCAGCAGCCGCGATAGCCTGGGACAGGTGAACACTGAGGCTTTCTTT
NA TRBJ2-7 NA TRBV27 CASSLGAPGYYEQYF TGTGCCAGCAGTCTAGGGGCCCCCGGATACTACGAGCAGTACTTC
NA TRBJ1-5 NA TRBV28 CASRGGAGVQPQHF TGTGCCAGCAGGGGGGGGGCAGGGGTCCAGCCCCAGCATTTT
TRBD1 TRBJ1-1 NA TRBV27 CASSFGRGLNTEAFF TGTGCCAGCAGTTTCGGCAGGGGGCTGAACACTGAAGCTTTCTTT
NA TRBJ1-4 NA TRBV19 CASAGTTNEKLFF TGTGCCAGTGCAGGCACAACTAATGAAAAACTGTTTTTT
NA TRBJ2-7 NA TRBV5-4 CASSPRSGLYEQYF TGTGCCAGCAGCCCCCGAAGCGGGCTCTACGAGCAGTACTTC
TRBD1 TRBJ1-1 few TRBV10-3 CAISGGDRGRITEAFF TGTGCCATCAGTGGGGGGGACAGGGGGCGAATCACTGAAGCTTTCTTT
NA TRBJ1-4 NA TRBV2 CASTPTEKLFF TGTGCCAGCACCCCCACAGAAAAACTGTTTTTT
NA TRBJ2-7 NA TRBV6-1 CASSEGGGEQYF TGTGCCAGCAGTGAAGGTGGCGGGGAGCAGTACTTC
NA TRBJ1-5 NA TRBV5-4 CASRVWGGNQPQHF TGTGCCAGCAGGGTATGGGGGGGCAATCAGCCCCAGCATTTT
NA TRBJ2-5 NA TRBV6-1 CASSEQVTSKETQYF TGTGCCAGCAGTGAACAAGTCACTAGCAAAGAGACCCAGTACTTC
TRBD1 TRBJ2-7 NA TRBV27 CASSLYRGGEQYF TGTGCCAGCAGTTTGTACAGGGGCGGTGAGCAGTACTTC
NA TRBJ2-1 NA TRBV4-3 CASSQETRSSYNEQFF TGCGCCAGCAGCCAGGAGACTCGGAGCTCCTACAATGAGCAGTTCTTC
NA TRBJ1-5 once TRBV2 CASEGRVNQPQHF TGTGCCAGCGAGGGGAGGGTAAATCAGCCCCAGCATTTT
NA TRBJ2-1 few TRBV7-8 CASSSSEYNEQFF TGTGCCAGCAGCTCGTCGGAGTACAATGAGCAGTTCTTC
NA TRBJ2-7 NA TRBV7-9 CASRTGYEQYF TGTGCCAGCAGGACGGGTTACGAGCAGTACTTC
NA TRBJ2-1 few TRBV30 CAWSVHRADYNEQFF TGTGCCTGGAGTGTACATCGAGCGGACTACAATGAGCAGTTCTTC
NA TRBJ1-1 NA TRBV7-2 CASSLVLTDTEAFF TGTGCCAGCAGCTTAGTTTTGACTGACACTGAAGCTTTCTTT
TRBD1 TRBJ2-3 NA TRBV5-8 CASSLAGRGRSDTQYF TGTGCCAGCAGCTTGGCCGGCAGGGGGCGATCAGATACGCAGTATTTT
NA TRBJ2-3 NA TRBV14 CASSRGRREKGVGTDTQYF TGTGCCAGCAGCAGGGGCCGGCGGGAGAAGGGGGTTGGAACAGATACGCAGTATTTT
TRBD2 TRBJ2-1 once TRBV2 CANLAGGNNEQFF TGTGCCAACCTAGCGGGGGGGAACAATGAGCAGTTCTTC
NA TRBJ2-3 few TRBV5-1 CASSQTLDTQYF TGCGCCAGCAGCCAGACTCTAGATACGCAGTATTTT
NA TRBJ2-1 NA TRBV5-1 CASSSSVGGIIYNEQFF TGCGCCAGCAGTTCCTCAGTGGGGGGTATCATCTACAATGAGCAGTTCTTC
NA TRBJ1-1 NA TRBV29-1 CSAARGWAEAFF TGCAGCGCTGCTAGAGGGTGGGCTGAAGCTTTCTTT
NA TRBJ1-1 few TRBV5-6 CASSLFRTGGNTEAFF TGTGCCAGCAGCTTGTTCAGGACGGGGGGTAACACTGAGGCTTTCTTT
NA TRBJ2-5 NA TRBV7-9 CASSSGGPNQETQYF TGTGCCAGCAGCTCAGGGGGGCCCAATCAAGAGACCCAGTACTTC
NA TRBJ1-6 NA TRBV7-9 CASSLRAGSYNSPLHF TGTGCCAGCAGCCTCCGCGCGGGCTCCTATAATTCACCCCTCCACTTT
NA TRBJ2-1 NA TRBV4-3 CASSQVGNEQFF TGCGCCAGCAGCCAAGTCGGCAATGAGCAGTTCTTC
TRBD1 TRBJ2-7 NA TRBV28 CAIATGALYEQYF TGTGCCATCGCGACAGGGGCATTGTACGAGCAGTACTTC
NA TRBJ1-5 medium-sized TRBV19 CASSIQRSGGNQPQHF TGTGCCAGTAGTATCCAGAGGTCGGGAGGCAATCAGCCCCAGCATTTT
TRBD1 TRBJ1-2 NA TRBV11-1 CASTPLDRDGYTF TGTGCCAGCACCCCGTTGGACAGGGACGGCTACACCTTC
NA TRBJ2-7 NA TRBV28 CASSFPENGYEQYF TGTGCCAGCAGTTTCCCCGAGAACGGCTACGAGCAGTACTTC
NA TRBJ2-6 NA TRBV5-4 CASSLAGGSGANVLTF TGTGCCAGCAGCTTGGCCGGAGGTTCTGGGGCCAACGTCCTGACTTTC
NA TRBJ2-3 NA TRBV13 CASSLRRGTQYF TGTGCCAGCAGTCTCCGTCGGGGTACGCAGTATTTT
NA TRBJ1-1 few TRBV4-1 CASSQGPSDSEAFF TGCGCCAGCAGCCAAGGGCCCTCGGACAGTGAAGCTTTCTTT
NA TRBJ1-2 NA TRBV27 CASSPRTANYGYTF TGTGCCAGCAGTCCTCGGACAGCTAACTATGGCTACACCTTC
NA TRBJ2-7 NA TRBV28 CASSNRPTQAAF TGTGCCAGCAGTAACAGGCCTACGCAGGCAGCCTTC
TRBD2 TRBJ2-1 few TRBV7-6 CASSKTSGGTYNEQFF TGTGCCAGCAGCAAAACTAGCGGGGGCACCTACAATGAGCAGTTCTTC
NA TRBJ2-7 NA TRBV7-6 CASSLVDINPYEQYF TGTGCCAGCAGCTTAGTAGACATCAACCCCTACGAGCAGTACTTC
NA TRBJ1-2 NA TRBV7-3 CASSLREGSNYTF TGTGCCAGCAGCCTCCGGGAGGGTTCGAACTACACCTTC
NA TRBJ1-1 once TRBV6-4 CASSLESGSTEAFF TGTGCCAGCAGCCTCGAGTCTGGGAGCACTGAAGCTTTCTTT
TRBD1 TRBJ2-1 once TRBV7-7 CASSFGTGVYNEQFF TGTGCCAGCAGCTTTGGGACAGGGGTTTACAATGAGCAGTTCTTC
TRBD2 TRBJ2-1 few TRBV28 CASCLGTSGNNEQFF TGTGCCAGCTGTCTTGGGACTAGCGGTAACAATGAGCAGTTCTTC